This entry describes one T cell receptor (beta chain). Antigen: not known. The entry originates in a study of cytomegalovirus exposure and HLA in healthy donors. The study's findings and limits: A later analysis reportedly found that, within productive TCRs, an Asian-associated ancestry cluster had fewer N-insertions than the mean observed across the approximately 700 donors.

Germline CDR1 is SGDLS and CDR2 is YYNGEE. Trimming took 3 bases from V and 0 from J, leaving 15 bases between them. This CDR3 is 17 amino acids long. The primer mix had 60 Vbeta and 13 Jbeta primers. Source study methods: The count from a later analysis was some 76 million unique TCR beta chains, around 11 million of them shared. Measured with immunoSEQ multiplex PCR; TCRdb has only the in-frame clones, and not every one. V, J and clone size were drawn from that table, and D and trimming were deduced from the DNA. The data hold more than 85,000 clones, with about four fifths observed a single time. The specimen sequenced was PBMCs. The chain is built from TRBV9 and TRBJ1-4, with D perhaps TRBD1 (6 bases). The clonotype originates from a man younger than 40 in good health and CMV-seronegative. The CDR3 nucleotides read TGTGCCAGCAGCGCCTACCACAGGGTCTCAACTAATGAAAAACTGTTTTTT. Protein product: CASSAYHRVSTNEKLFF.